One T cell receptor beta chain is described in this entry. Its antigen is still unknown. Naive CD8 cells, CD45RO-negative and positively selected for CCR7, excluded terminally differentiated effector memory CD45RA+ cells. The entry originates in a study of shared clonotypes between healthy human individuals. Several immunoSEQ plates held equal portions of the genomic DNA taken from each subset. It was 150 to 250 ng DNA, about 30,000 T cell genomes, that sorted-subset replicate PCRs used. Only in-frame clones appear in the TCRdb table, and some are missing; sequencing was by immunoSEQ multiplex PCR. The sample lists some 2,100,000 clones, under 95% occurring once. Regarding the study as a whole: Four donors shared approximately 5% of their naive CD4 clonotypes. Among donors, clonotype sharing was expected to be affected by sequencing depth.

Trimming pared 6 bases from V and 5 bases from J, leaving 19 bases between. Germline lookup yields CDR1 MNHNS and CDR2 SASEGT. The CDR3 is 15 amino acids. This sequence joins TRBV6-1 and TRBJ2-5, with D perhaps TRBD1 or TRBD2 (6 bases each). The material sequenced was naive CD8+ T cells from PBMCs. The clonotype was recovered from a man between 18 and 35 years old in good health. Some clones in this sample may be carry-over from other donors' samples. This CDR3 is CASRRGETVTETQYF. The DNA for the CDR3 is TGTGCCAGCAGGAGGGGGGAGACTGTGACGGAGACCCAGTACTTC.